This TCR beta chain emerged from a study of cytomegalovirus exposure and HLA in healthy donors. About the research overall: Approximately 77 million unique TCRs from HLA-typed donors were held in an early release of data.

The PCR made use of 60 Vbeta and 13 Jbeta primers. TCRdb's copy holds only in-frame clones and misses some; the assay was immunoSEQ multiplex PCR. The data contain some 160,000 clones, more than 65% of them singletons. Germline loops: CDR1 SGHNT, CDR2 YENEEA. The CDR3 is 15 residues long. Trimming stripped 1 base from V and 2 bases from J, with 11 bases between. This clone was detected once. The sequence was collected from a woman aged 25 to 39 in good health and CMV-seronegative. The rearrangement links TRBV11-3 to TRBJ2-5, with D perhaps matching TRBD1 (5 bases). The sample taken for sequencing was PBMCs. The DNA of the CDR3 is TGTGCCAGCAGCTTAGGCCAGACAGTTCAAGAGACCCAGTACTTC. This codes for CASSLGQTVQETQYF.